This T cell receptor beta chain was retrieved from a study of tumor-infiltrating lymphocytes in oesophageal squamous cell carcinoma (TCRdb year 2016). Points on this clonotype: Its antigen remains undetermined. Within one base of it there is no much larger clone, and no base qualities were kept.

As encoded in the germline V gene, CDR1 is MDHEN while CDR2 is SYDVKM. The CDR3 has 16 amino acids, counting the end cysteine and phenylalanine. Here the CDR3 DNA is all that survives: 48 bases in frame from base 1. Trimming removed 6 bases from V and 3 bases from J, leaving 19 bases between the germline ends. The method was PCR. Sequencing instrument: Illumina HiSeq 2000. TCRdb reran the public reads through fastp at Q25 and MiXCR, keeping productive beta chains. Every entry covers one CDR3 protein and lists the most common genes and DNA from its rows. The sample table records about 21,000 distinct CDR3 sequences; 35% to 45% of these occur just once. The ten most abundant clones make up roughly an eighth of the sample.

The sequenced material came from esophageal tumor tissue. The origin of this receptor is a male donor with esophageal squamous cell carcinoma. Rearrangement joined TRBV28 to TRBJ2-3; the D segment cannot be called with confidence. The nucleotide sequence is TGTGCCAGCAGCCTCCGAGCGCGGAGTAGGACAGATACGCAGTATTTT. Its translation reads: CASSLRARSRTDTQYF.